The clone carrying this TCR beta chain has just one count. The antigen is undetermined. This entry belongs to a study of CD8+ T cells in alopecia areata. Study-wide points: Compared with mice, patients displayed less clear TCR sharing, possibly for HLA-related reasons.

In each case, RNA was isolated and then reverse transcribed into cDNA as the sequencing template. Sequencing was performed with immunoSEQ multiplex PCR; in TCRdb, only in-frame clones are kept and a portion is missing. The sample includes roughly 120,000 clones, 58% of them seen just once. Treatment denoted: oral pan-JAK inhibitor, 5-10 mg twice daily. The clonotype was recovered from a human donor with alopecia areata. Sequenced material: CD8+ T cells sorted from blood, taken at week 4, from a patient treated with tofacitinib.

The CDR3: CSVEFGTSVYNEQFF. CDR3 sequence (DNA): TGCAGCGTTGAATTTGGGACTAGCGTCTACAATGAGCAGTTCTTC. The V and J genes are TRBV29-1 and TRBJ2-1, with 10 bases matching TRBD2. Per the germline V gene, CDR1 is SQVTM and CDR2 is ANQGSEA. The trim removed 2 bases at V and 3 bases at J, leaving 4 bases unmatched. The CDR3 extends over 15 amino acids.